A selection of T cell receptor beta chains follows, all from one sample in a study of blood T cell repertoires in COVID-19. Data came from immunoSEQ multiplex PCR; TCRdb stores just in-frame clones and leaves some out. The repertoire holds some 42,000 clones, with around 91% as singletons. Sequencing was done on a sample of peripheral blood. These receptors were collected from a man in his forties or fifties with active COVID-19. Each CDR3 is given with its conserved first and last residue. Fields, in order: V gene, J gene, CDR3 protein.

V gene: TRBV28
J gene: TRBJ1-1
CDR3 protein: CAATGTNTEAFF

V gene: TRBV7-2
J gene: TRBJ1-5
CDR3 protein: CASSLVRVDNQPQHF

V gene: TRBV2
J gene: TRBJ2-7
CDR3 protein: CASGRISYEQYF

V gene: TRBV19
J gene: TRBJ2-1
CDR3 protein: CASSILQGDEQFF

V gene: TRBV15
J gene: TRBJ1-5
CDR3 protein: CATSAGGGRDQPQHF

V gene: TRBV5-1
J gene: TRBJ2-7
CDR3 protein: CASSLEGLAGEGGQYF

V gene: TRBV6-5
J gene: TRBJ1-1
CDR3 protein: CASSYVFREMNTEAFF

V gene: TRBV25-1
J gene: TRBJ2-2
CDR3 protein: CASSEEVAHTGELFF

V gene: TRBV9
J gene: TRBJ2-1
CDR3 protein: CASSVFSGTGSNEQFF

V gene: TRBV5-1
J gene: TRBJ1-2
CDR3 protein: CASGTGGPYGYTF

V gene: TRBV19
J gene: TRBJ2-3
CDR3 protein: CASRASGRRADTQYF

V gene: TRBV5-4
J gene: TRBJ2-3
CDR3 protein: CASSRLAEGDTDTQYF

V gene: TRBV5-5
J gene: TRBJ2-3
CDR3 protein: CASSFRGVAGTTDTQYF

V gene: TRBV30
J gene: TRBJ2-5
CDR3 protein: CAWSLSLRQGQETQYF

V gene: TRBV5-1
J gene: TRBJ2-5
CDR3 protein: CASSFQGAIQETQYF

V gene: TRBV9
J gene: TRBJ2-1
CDR3 protein: CASSSGTRGSYNEQFF

V gene: TRBV7-9
J gene: TRBJ2-7
CDR3 protein: CASSPDTKYEQYF

V gene: TRBV5-6
J gene: TRBJ1-4
CDR3 protein: CASSWGDRMNEKLFF

V gene: TRBV7-7
J gene: TRBJ2-3
CDR3 protein: CASSARLGGGTDTQYF

V gene: TRBV29-1
J gene: TRBJ1-5
CDR3 protein: CSARDSNSNQPQHF

V gene: TRBV6-6
J gene: TRBJ1-1
CDR3 protein: CASSSGQQNTEAFF

V gene: TRBV7-3
J gene: TRBJ2-7
CDR3 protein: CASSTDRGEQYF

V gene: TRBV28
J gene: TRBJ2-7
CDR3 protein: CASQGSREFPYEQYF

V gene: TRBV24-1
J gene: TRBJ2-1
CDR3 protein: CATRGLAGIEQFF

V gene: TRBV7-8
J gene: TRBJ2-7
CDR3 protein: CASSPLPGGGPYEQYF

V gene: TRBV9
J gene: TRBJ2-2
CDR3 protein: CASSVYDSGTGELFF

V gene: TRBV4-1
J gene: TRBJ1-2
CDR3 protein: CASSQGQEFLEGYTF

V gene: TRBV18
J gene: TRBJ1-4
CDR3 protein: CASSVDTGEKLFF

V gene: TRBV7-8
J gene: TRBJ2-7
CDR3 protein: CASSKPTGSLYEQYF

V gene: TRBV27
J gene: TRBJ2-7
CDR3 protein: CASSLSSVQYF